These 25 T cell receptor beta chains were sequenced from one sample in a study of T cells in Graves' hyperthyroidism and ophthalmopathy. Amplification yielded TCR beta CDR3 regions, with RNA transcripts as the source. A set of HTBI primers served as the primers for a first-round RT-PCR of the TCR CDR3. In TCRdb, the multiplex PCR reads were re-called with MiXCR into one record per CDR3 protein. The sample lists under 350,000 distinct CDR3 sequences, over 15% occurring once. The specimen was blood. These receptors came from a woman in her forties or fifties with Graves' hyperthyroidism.

The J gene is TRBJ2-3, the V gene TRBV19, with 9 nucleotides matching TRBD1. J was trimmed by 4 bases and V by 3 bases; bases with no gene match: 2. The CDR3 loop spans 14 amino acids. Germline CDR1 LNHDA, CDR2 SQIVND (reference sequence). CDR3 bases: TGTGCCAGTAGTATGGGACAGGGTGCAGATACGCAGTATTTT. It translates to CASSMGQGADTQYF.

This clonotype was counted at least ten times. The genes are TRBV20-1 and TRBJ2-7, with D uncertain. V was shortened by 4 bases and J by 3 bases, with 7 bases between the two germline ends. CDR3 length: 11 amino acids. In germline, CDR1 is DFQATT, CDR2 SNEGSKA (reference sequence). In DNA, the CDR3 is TGCAGTGCTAACGACAACTACGAGCAGTACTTC. Amino acids: CSANDNYEQYF.

This chain joins TRBV7-2 and TRBJ2-5; 9 nucleotides agree with TRBD2. CDR1 SGHTA and CDR2 FQGNSA come from the germline V gene. V lost 1 base, J lost 5 bases, and 20 bases stayed unmatched. The CDR3 has 20 amino acids. This CDR3 is CASSLEGGGAGGGGTETQYF. CDR3 coding DNA: TGTGCCAGCAGCTTAGAGGGGGGGGGGGCGGGGGGGGGGGGGACGGAGACCCAGTACTTC.

This clonotype occurred many times. CDR3 residues: CASDANRAPLNTEAFF. The CDR3, as DNA: TGTGCCAGCGATGCCAACAGGGCTCCTTTGAACACTGAAGCTTTCTTT. The rearrangement uses TRBV18 and TRBJ1-1; tentative D call: TRBD1 (6 bases). CDR3 length: 16 residues. Germline V gene sequence: CDR1 KGHSH, CDR2 LQKENI. Trimming shortened V by 8 bases and J by 0 bases, and 19 bases separated the two germline ends.

The gene calls are TRBV6-1 and TRBJ2-5; a possible D gene is TRBD2 (6 bases). With 3 bases removed from V and 5 bases from J, the gap between germline ends came to 25 bases. Germline V gene sequence: CDR1 MNHNS, CDR2 SASEGT. CDR3 size: 18 residues. The CDR3 region is CASSEVRWGEWNKETQYF. DNA for the CDR3: TGTGCCAGCAGTGAGGTTCGTTGGGGGGAGTGGAACAAGGAGACCCAGTACTTC.

This clonotype was seen at least ten times. The chain combines TRBV12-3 or TRBV12-4 with TRBJ2-7, with D tentatively TRBD1 (5 bases). CDR3 size: 14 residues. V lost 2 bases to trimming and J lost 3 bases, with 11 bases between them. CDR3 residues: CASSLRGSLYEQYF. CDR3 sequence (DNA): TGTGCCAGCAGTTTAAGGGGTAGTCTCTACGAGCAGTACTTC.

A few counts support this clonotype. This sequence joins TRBV5-1 and TRBJ2-5, with D possibly matching TRBD1 (6 bases). This CDR3 spans 14 amino acids. The germline V gene has CDR1 SGHRS and CDR2 YFSETQ. Trimming removed 1 base from V and 3 bases from J, with 10 bases in between. The CDR3 DNA is TGCGCCAGCAGCTTGTTACCAGGGGAAGAGACCCAGTACTTC. Translation gives CASSLLPGEETQYF.

This clonotype was recorded many times. The CDR3 loop reads CSARDSREYSNQPQHF. CDR3 in DNA: TGCAGTGCTAGGGATTCCAGGGAATATAGCAATCAGCCCCAGCATTTT. V and J are TRBV20-1 and TRBJ1-5, with D tentatively TRBD1 (5 bases). Germline V gene sequence: CDR1 DFQATT, CDR2 SNEGSKA (reference sequence). The CDR3 covers 16 residues. The V and J ends lost 3 bases and 0 bases respectively, with 15 bases between them.

This clonotype was detected ten times or more. The chain links TRBV27 to TRBJ2-1; 10 bases map to TRBD1. This CDR3 is 15 amino acids long. Germline V gene data show CDR1 as MNHEY and CDR2 as SMNVEV (reference sequence). Trimming took 4 bases from V and 3 from J; bases not matched to a gene: 3. The CDR3 DNA is TGTGCCAGCAGTTCGACAGGGGGCTTCTACAATGAGCAGTTCTTC. The encoded protein is CASSSTGGFYNEQFF.

The chain uses TRBV6-1 and TRBJ2-1; D uncertain. There are 13 residues in the CDR3. Germline V gives CDR1 MNHNS, CDR2 SASEGT. Trimming cost V 3 bases and J 2 bases, with 5 bases left between them. CDR3 protein: CASSDWTYNEQFF. DNA of the CDR3: TGTGCCAGCAGTGACTGGACCTACAATGAGCAGTTCTTC.

This chain joins TRBV28 and TRBJ2-7, with D perhaps matching TRBD1 (5 bases). CDR1 is MDHEN and CDR2 is SYDVKM in the germline V gene. The CDR3 runs to 14 residues. V was clipped by 6 bases and J by 6 bases, with 18 bases between them. CDR3 in amino acids: CASSSAMDKREQYF. DNA for the CDR3: TGTGCCAGCAGCTCAGCCATGGACAAACGCGAGCAGTACTTC.

This clonotype was counted between two and nine times. The chain joins TRBV27 to TRBJ2-5; a weak D match, TRBD2 (6 bases). The CDR3 extends over 14 amino acids. The germline V gene encodes CDR1 MNHEY and CDR2 SMNVEV (reference sequence). V was clipped by 6 bases and J by 4 bases, with 15 bases between them. DNA for the CDR3: TGTGCCAGCAGGGAGGGGTCCGGTCGAGAGACCCAGTACTTC. As protein: CASREGSGRETQYF.

There are many counts of this clonotype. The chain joins TRBV30 to TRBJ1-5; unclear D gene. This CDR3 region has 13 residues. Germline loops: CDR1 GTSNPN, CDR2 SVGIG (reference sequence). Trimming shortened V by 4 bases and J by 4 bases, and 11 bases separated the two germline ends. CDR3 coding DNA: TGTGCCTGGAATCGGGGTTCGAATCAGCCCCAGCATTTT. Translated, it gives CAWNRGSNQPQHF.

V gene TRBV5-5 combines with J gene TRBJ2-1; D not certain. The germline CDR1 and CDR2 sequences are SGHKS and YYEKEE (reference sequence). The CDR3 covers 16 residues. Trimming cost V 4 bases and J 0 bases, with 14 bases left between them. CDR3 loop: CASSVGSSSSYNEQFF. DNA of the CDR3: TGTGCCAGCAGCGTAGGCTCCTCTAGCTCCTACAATGAGCAGTTCTTC. Complete variable domain (other parts from reference TRBV5-5 and TRBJ2-1): DAGVTQSPTHLIKTRGQQVTLRCSPISGHKSVSWYQQVLGQGPQFIFQYYEKEERGRGNFPDRFSARQFPNYSSELNVNALLLGDSALYLCASSVGSSSSYNEQFFGPGTRLTVL.

This chain connects TRBV20-1 to TRBJ2-1, with 11 bases lining up with TRBD2. V dropped 1 base and J dropped 7; count of bases not matched to a gene: 6. The length of the CDR3 is 15 residues. The germline V gene encodes CDR1 DFQATT and CDR2 SNEGSKA (reference sequence). The CDR3: CSARVPGLAVNEQFF. Here the CDR3 DNA reads TGCAGTGCTAGAGTCCCGGGACTAGCGGTTAATGAGCAGTTCTTC.

This clonotype has only a few counts. The chain employs TRBV6-1 and TRBJ2-3; possible D gene TRBD2, 5 bases. The CDR3 loop spans 12 amino acids. V was clipped by 10 bases and J by 8 bases, with 16 bases between them. CDR1 is MNHNS and CDR2 is SASEGT in the germline V gene. The CDR3 DNA reads TGTGCCACGAGGACCCCCGCGGGTACGCAGTATTTT. Translating gives CATRTPAGTQYF.

This clonotype came up a few times. V usage is TRBV7-9 and J usage is TRBJ1-2; tentatively, D is TRBD1 (5 bases). Trimming stripped 0 bases from V and 6 bases from J, with 14 bases between. This CDR3 contains 15 residues. Germline CDR1 is SEHNR and CDR2 is FQNEAQ (reference sequence). The CDR3: CASSLAVGAGDGYTF. The CDR3 DNA reads as TGTGCCAGCAGCTTAGCGGTTGGGGCCGGGGATGGCTACACCTTC.

This clonotype was seen repeatedly, ten times or more. This chain connects TRBV2 to TRBJ2-3; 7 bases align to TRBD2. Looked up from germline, CDR1 is SNHLY and CDR2 is FYNNEI. The V segment lost 7 bases and the J segment 1 base; nucleotides outside the gene matches: 2. This CDR3 contains 13 residues. The CDR3 sequence is CASNAGGTDTQYF. For the CDR3, the DNA is TGTGCCAGCAATGCGGGGGGCACAGATACGCAGTATTTT. Full variable domain (rest looked up from reference TRBV2 and TRBJ2-3): EPEVTQTPSHQVTQMGQEVILRCVPISNHLYFYWYRQILGQKVEFLVSFYNNEISEKSEIFDDQFSVERPDGSNFTLKIRSTKLEDSAMYFCASNAGGTDTQYFGPGTRLTVL.

Concerning this clonotype: The missing conserved phenylalanine or tryptophan at the end of this CDR3 makes a read error likely. The chain couples TRBV28 to TRBJ1-1, with D possibly matching TRBD1 (6 bases). This CDR3 is built from 15 residues. V was shortened by 8 bases and J by 2 bases, with 18 bases between the two germline ends. Per the germline V gene, CDR1 is MDHEN and CDR2 is SYDVKM. The CDR3 is CASVGGGNINTEAFL. The DNA for the CDR3 is TGTGCCAGCGTCGGAGGGGGAAACATAAACACTGAAGCTTTCCTT.

The genes are TRBV19 and TRBJ1-5; D unresolved. The CDR3 loop spans 19 amino acids. Germline V gene lookup returns CDR1 LNHDA and CDR2 SQIVND (reference sequence). Trimming took off 3 bases at V and 0 bases at J, with 21 bases between the two ends. The CDR3 loop is CASSMRAPGNFYSNQPQHF. Written as DNA, the CDR3 is TGTGCCAGTAGTATGCGGGCACCCGGAAATTTTTATAGCAATCAGCCCCAGCATTTT.

In this sample, this clonotype turned up many times. The chain recombines TRBV20-1 with TRBJ1-4, with a weak D call TRBD1 (5 bases). Germline CDR1 reads DFQATT; CDR2 reads SNEGSKA (reference sequence). Trimming took 0 bases from V and 3 from J, leaving 14 bases between them. This CDR3 region has 16 residues. The CDR3 DNA follows: TGCAGTGCTAGAGATGGGGGGGATCTGGCTAATGAAAAACTGTTTTTT. It yields the protein CSARDGGDLANEKLFF.

V and J are TRBV20-1 and TRBJ1-6; D is undetermined. The germline V and J ends were trimmed by 1 base and 4 bases, with 14 bases remaining between them. Germline CDR1 and CDR2: DFQATT and SNEGSKA (reference sequence). The CDR3 consists of 16 residues. CDR3 nucleotides: TGCAGTGCTAGAGGTCTATCGGCGACTTATAATTCACCCCTCCACTTT. Protein: CSARGLSATYNSPLHF.

This chain uses TRBV2 with TRBJ2-3; 8 bases match TRBD1. The junction had 5 bases not matched to a gene; V was cut back by 1 base and J by 5 bases. This CDR3 region has 15 residues. The germline gives CDR1 SNHLY, CDR2 FYNNEI. CDR3 region: CASSEGRGQGDTQYF. The DNA for the CDR3 is TGTGCCAGCAGTGAAGGCAGGGGGCAAGGAGATACGCAGTATTTT.

This clonotype turned up a few times. The chain recombines TRBV3-1 with TRBJ1-1; D gene uncertain. Germline loops: CDR1 LGHDT, CDR2 YNNKEL (reference sequence). V dropped 6 bases and J dropped 12 bases, with 23 bases sitting between them. CDR3 size: 14 residues. The CDR3 here is CASRQNAGGGSPFF. The DNA for the CDR3 is TGTGCCAGCAGGCAAAACGCGGGCGGAGGGTCTCCTTTCTTT.

The rearrangement uses TRBV7-9 and TRBJ1-5; D is uncertain. V lost 5 bases and J 3 bases, leaving 8 bases between the germline ends. Germline CDR1 reads SEHNR; CDR2 reads FQNEAQ (reference sequence). The CDR3 length is 13 residues. CDR3 nucleotide sequence: TGTGCCAGCAGCCCGGATGACAATCAGCCCCAGCATTTT. Its protein product is CASSPDDNQPQHF.